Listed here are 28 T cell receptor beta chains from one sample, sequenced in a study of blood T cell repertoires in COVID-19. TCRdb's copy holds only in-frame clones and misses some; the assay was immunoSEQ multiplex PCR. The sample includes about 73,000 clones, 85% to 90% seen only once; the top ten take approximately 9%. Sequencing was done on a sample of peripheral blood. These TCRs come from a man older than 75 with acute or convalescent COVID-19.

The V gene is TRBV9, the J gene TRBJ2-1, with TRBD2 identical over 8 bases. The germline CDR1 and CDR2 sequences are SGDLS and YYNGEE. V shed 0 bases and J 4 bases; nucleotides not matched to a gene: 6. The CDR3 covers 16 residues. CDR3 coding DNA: TGTGCCAGCAGCGTAGAATGGGCGGGAGGATACAATGAGCAGTTCTTC. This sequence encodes CASSVEWAGGYNEQFF.

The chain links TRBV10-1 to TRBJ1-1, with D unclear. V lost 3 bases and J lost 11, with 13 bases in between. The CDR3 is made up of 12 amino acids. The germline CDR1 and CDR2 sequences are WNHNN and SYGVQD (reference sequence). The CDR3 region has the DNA TGCGCCAGCAGTGACGTGGCAGCGGGTGCTTTCTTT. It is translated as CASSDVAAGAFF.

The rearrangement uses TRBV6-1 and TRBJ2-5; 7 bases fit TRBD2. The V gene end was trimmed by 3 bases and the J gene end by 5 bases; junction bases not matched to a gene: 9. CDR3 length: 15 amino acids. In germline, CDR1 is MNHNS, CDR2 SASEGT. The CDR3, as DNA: TGTGCCAGCAGTGATCCGGGGGGATTTGGGGAGACCCAGTACTTC. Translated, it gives CASSDPGGFGETQYF.

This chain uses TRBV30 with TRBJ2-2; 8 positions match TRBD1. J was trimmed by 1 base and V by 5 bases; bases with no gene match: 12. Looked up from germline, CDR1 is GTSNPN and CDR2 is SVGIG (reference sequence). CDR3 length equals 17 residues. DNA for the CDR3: TGTGCCTGGGTGAAGCATTCCGGGACAGGGAACACCGGGGAGCTGTTTTTT. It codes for CAWVKHSGTGNTGELFF.

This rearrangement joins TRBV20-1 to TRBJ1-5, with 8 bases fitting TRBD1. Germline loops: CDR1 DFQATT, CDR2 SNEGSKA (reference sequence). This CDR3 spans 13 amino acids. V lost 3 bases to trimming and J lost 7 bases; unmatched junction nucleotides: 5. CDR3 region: CSASQGASQPQHF. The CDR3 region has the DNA TGCAGTGCTAGTCAGGGGGCATCGCAGCCCCAGCATTTT.

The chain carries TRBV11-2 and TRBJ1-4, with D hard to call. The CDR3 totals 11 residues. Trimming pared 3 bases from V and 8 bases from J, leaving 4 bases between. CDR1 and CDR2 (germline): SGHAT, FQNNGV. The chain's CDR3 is CASSFGEKLFF. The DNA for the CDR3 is TGTGCCAGCAGCTTCGGGGAAAAACTGTTTTTT.

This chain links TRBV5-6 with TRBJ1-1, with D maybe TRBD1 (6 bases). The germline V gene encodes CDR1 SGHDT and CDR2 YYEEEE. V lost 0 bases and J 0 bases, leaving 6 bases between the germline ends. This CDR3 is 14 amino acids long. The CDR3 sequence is CASSLGDMNTEAFF. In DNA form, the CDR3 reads TGTGCCAGCAGCTTGGGGGACATGAACACTGAAGCTTTCTTT.

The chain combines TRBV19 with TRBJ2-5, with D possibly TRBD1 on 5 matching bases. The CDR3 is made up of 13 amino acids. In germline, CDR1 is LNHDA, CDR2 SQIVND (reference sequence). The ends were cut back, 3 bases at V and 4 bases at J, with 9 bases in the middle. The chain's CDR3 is CASSMMGRETQYF. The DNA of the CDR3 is TGTGCCAGTAGTATGATGGGGCGAGAGACCCAGTACTTC.

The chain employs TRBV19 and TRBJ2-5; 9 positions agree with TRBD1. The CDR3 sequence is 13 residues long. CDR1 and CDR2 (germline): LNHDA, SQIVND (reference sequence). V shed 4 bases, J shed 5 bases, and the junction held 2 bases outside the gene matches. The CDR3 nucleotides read TGTGCCAGTAGTAGGGACAGGGCGGAGACCCAGTACTTC. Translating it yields CASSRDRAETQYF. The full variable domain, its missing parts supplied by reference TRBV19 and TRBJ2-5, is DGGITQSPKYLFRKEGQNVTLSCEQNLNHDAMYWYRQDPGQGLRLIYYSQIVNDFQKGDIAEGYSVSREKKESFPLTVTSAQKNPTAFYLCASSRDRAETQYFGPGTRLLVL.

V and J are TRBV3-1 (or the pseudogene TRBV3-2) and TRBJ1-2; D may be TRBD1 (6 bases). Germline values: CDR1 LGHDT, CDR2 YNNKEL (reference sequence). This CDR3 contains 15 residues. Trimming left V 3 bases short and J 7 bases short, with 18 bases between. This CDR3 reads CASSHGGATGFGYTF. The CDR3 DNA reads TGTGCCAGCAGCCACGGGGGGGCTACAGGTTTTGGCTACACCTTC.

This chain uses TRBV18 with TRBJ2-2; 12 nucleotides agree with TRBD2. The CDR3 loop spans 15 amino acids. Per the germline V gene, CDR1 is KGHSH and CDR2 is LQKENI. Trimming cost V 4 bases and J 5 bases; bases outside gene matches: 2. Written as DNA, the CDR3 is TGTGCCAGCTCACAAGGGACTAGCGGGACCGGGGAGCTGTTTTTT. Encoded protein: CASSQGTSGTGELFF.

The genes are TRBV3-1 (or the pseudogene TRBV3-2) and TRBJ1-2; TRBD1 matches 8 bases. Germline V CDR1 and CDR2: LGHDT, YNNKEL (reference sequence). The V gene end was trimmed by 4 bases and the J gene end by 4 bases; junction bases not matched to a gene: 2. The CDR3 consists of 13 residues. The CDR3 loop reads CASSPTGGYGYTF. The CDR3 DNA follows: TGTGCCAGCAGCCCTACAGGGGGCTATGGCTACACCTTC.

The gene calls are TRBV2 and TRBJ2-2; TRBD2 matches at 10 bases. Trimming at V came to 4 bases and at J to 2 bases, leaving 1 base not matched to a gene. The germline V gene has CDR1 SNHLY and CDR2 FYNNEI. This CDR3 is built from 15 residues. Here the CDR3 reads CASSGTSGNTGELFF. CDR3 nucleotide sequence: TGTGCCAGCAGTGGGACTAGCGGCAACACCGGGGAGCTGTTTTTT.

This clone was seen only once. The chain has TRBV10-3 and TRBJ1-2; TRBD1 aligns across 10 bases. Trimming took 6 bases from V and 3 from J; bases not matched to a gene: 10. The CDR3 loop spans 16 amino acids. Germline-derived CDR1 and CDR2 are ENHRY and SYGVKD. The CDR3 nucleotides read TGTGCCATCAGCCCGGGACAGGGGATTTCCCACTATGGCTACACCTTC. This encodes CAISPGQGISHYGYTF.

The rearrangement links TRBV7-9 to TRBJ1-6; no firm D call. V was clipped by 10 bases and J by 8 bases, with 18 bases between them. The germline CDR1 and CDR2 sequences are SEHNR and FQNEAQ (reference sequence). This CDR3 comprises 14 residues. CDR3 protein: CANEIGPGDSPLHF. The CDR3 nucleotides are TGTGCCAACGAGATCGGACCCGGGGATTCACCCCTCCACTTT.

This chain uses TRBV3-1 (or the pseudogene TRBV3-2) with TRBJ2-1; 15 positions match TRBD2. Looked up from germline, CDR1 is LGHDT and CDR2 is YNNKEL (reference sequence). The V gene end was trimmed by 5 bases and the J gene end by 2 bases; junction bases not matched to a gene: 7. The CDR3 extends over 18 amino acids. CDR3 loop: CASSAGLAGGSTYNEQFF. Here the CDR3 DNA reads TGTGCCAGCAGCGCGGGACTAGCGGGGGGCTCCACCTACAATGAGCAGTTCTTC.

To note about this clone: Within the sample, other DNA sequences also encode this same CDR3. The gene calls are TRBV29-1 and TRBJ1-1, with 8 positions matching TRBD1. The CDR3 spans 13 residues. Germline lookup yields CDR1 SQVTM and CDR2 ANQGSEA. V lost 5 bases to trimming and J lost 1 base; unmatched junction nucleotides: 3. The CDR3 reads CSVTGTGNTEAFF. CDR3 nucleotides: TGCAGCGTTACCGGGACAGGGAACACTGAAGCTTTCTTT.

The CDR3 DNA is TGTGCCAGCAGCTCGACGGACGGAGGTGAACCTTACGAGCAGTACTTC. Protein: CASSSTDGGEPYEQYF. V and J are TRBV7-9 and TRBJ2-7; D is perhaps TRBD2 (5 bases). With 4 bases removed from V and 4 bases from J, the gap between germline ends came to 20 bases. The CDR3 sequence is 16 residues long. The V gene's germline CDR1 is SEHNR and CDR2 FQNEAQ (reference sequence).

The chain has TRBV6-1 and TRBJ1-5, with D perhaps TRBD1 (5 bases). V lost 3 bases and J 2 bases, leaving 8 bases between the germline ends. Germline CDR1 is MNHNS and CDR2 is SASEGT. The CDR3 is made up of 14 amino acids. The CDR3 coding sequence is TGTGCCAGCAGTGACAGGGATGGCAATCAGCCCCAGCATTTT. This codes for CASSDRDGNQPQHF.

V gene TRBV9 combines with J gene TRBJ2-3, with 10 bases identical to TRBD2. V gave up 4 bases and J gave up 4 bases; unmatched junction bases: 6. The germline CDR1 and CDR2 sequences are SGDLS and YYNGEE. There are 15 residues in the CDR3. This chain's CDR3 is CASSLGTSVSDTQYF. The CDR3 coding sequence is TGTGCCAGCAGCCTCGGGACTAGCGTATCAGATACGCAGTATTTT.

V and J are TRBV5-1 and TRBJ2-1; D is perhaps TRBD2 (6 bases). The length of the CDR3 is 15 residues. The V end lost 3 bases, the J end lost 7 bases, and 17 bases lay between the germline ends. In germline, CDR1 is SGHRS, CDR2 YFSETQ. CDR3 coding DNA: TGCGCCAGCAGCTATGGGGGGAGGACCAAAAATGAGCAGTTCTTC. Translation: CASSYGGRTKNEQFF. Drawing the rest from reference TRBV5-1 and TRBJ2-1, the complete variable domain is KAGVTQTPRYLIKTRGQQVTLSCSPISGHRSVSWYQQTPGQGLQFLFEYFSETQRNKGNFPGRFSGRQFSNSRSEMNVSTLELGDSALYLCASSYGGRTKNEQFFGPGTRLTVL.

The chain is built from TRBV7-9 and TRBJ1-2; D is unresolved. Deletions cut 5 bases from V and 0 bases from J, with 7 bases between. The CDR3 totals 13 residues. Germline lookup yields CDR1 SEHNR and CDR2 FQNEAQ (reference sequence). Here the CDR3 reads CASSPAANYGYTF. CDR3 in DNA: TGTGCCAGCAGCCCCGCAGCTAACTATGGCTACACCTTC.

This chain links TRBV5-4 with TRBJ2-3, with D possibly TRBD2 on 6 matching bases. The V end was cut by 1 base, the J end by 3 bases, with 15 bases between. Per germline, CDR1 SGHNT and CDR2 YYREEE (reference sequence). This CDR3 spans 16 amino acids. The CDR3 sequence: CASSLLLAGSTDTQYF. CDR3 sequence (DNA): TGTGCCAGCAGCTTGCTACTAGCAGGCTCGACAGATACGCAGTATTTT.

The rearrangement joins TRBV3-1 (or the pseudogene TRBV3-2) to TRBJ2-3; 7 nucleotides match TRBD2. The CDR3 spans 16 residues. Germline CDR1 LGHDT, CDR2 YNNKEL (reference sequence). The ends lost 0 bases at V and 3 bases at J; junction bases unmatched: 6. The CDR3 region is CASSQDYGGGTDTQYF. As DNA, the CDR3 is TGTGCCAGCAGCCAAGATTATGGCGGGGGTACAGATACGCAGTATTTT.

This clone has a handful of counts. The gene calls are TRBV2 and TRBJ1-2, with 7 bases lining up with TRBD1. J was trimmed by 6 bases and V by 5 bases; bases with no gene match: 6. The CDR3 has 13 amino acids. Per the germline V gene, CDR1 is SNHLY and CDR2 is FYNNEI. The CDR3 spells CASSRQGNDGYTF. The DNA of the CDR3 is TGTGCCAGCAGTAGACAGGGAAATGATGGCTACACCTTC. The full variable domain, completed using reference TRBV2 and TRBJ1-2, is EPEVTQTPSHQVTQMGQEVILRCVPISNHLYFYWYRQILGQKVEFLVSFYNNEISEKSEIFDDQFSVERPDGSNFTLKIRSTKLEDSAMYFCASSRQGNDGYTFGSGTRLTVV.

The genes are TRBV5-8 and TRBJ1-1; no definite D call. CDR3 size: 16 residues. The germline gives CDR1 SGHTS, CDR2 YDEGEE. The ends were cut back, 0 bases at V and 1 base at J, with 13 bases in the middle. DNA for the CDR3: TGTGCCAGCAGCTTGGGGGAACCGCGGGGGAACACTGAAGCTTTCTTT. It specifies CASSLGEPRGNTEAFF.

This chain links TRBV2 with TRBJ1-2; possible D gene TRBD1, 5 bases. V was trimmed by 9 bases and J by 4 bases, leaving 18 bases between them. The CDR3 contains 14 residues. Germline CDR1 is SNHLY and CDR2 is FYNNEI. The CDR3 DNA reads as TGTGCCAGTGGGATGGGGGGGATCAGCTATGGCTACACCTTC. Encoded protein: CASGMGGISYGYTF.

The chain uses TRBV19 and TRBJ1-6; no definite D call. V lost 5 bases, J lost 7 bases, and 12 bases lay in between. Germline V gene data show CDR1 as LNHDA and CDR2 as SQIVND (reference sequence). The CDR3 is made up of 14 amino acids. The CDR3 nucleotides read TGTGCCAGTAGTTCGGCGGCGGGCAATTCACCCCTCCACTTT. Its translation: CASSSAAGNSPLHF.